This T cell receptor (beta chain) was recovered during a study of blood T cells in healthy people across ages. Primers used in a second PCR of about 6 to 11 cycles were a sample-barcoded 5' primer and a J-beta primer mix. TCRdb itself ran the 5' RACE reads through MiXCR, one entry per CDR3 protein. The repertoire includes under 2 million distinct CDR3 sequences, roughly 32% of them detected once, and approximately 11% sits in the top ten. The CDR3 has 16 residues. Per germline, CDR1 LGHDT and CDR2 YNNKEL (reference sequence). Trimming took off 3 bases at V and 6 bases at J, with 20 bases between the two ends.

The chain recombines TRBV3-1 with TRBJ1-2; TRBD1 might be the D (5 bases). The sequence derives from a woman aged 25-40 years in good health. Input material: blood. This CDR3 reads CASSHATTGGQDGYTF. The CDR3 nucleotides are TGTGCCAGCAGCCATGCGACGACGGGGGGTCAGGATGGCTACACCTTC.